The TCR beta chain under discussion was sequenced for a study of T cell responses to AZD1222 COVID-19 vaccine. A note on this clone: The antigen is undetermined.

Trimming shortened V by 4 bases and J by 5 bases, and 14 bases separated the two germline ends. There are 15 residues in the CDR3. Germline assignment: CDR1 MGHRA and CDR2 YSYEKL. Measured with immunoSEQ multiplex PCR; TCRdb has only the in-frame clones, and not every one. The top ten clones hold under 14% of a sample with 170,000 or so clones, around nine tenths of them seen once. Study results and limitations: Repertoires in all cases were sampled only once the peak T cell response had passed.

The V and J genes are TRBV4-1 and TRBJ1-4; D remains unclear. The origin of this receptor is an adult who received the AZD1222 COVID-19 vaccine. The input for sequencing was peripheral blood, taken 28 days after the second AZD1222 dose. The CDR3 here is CASSPLEVANEKLFF. Written as DNA, the CDR3 is TGCGCCAGCAGCCCCCTTGAGGTCGCGAATGAAAAACTGTTTTTT.